Below, 17 T cell receptor beta chains from the same sample are listed, as sequenced in a study of T cell responses to AZD1222 COVID-19 vaccine. Clones were sequenced by immunoSEQ multiplex PCR, and TCRdb holds only the in-frame ones, with some missing. The sample carries more than 100,000 clones, around 90% recorded once. Sequenced here: peripheral blood, sampled 28 days after the second AZD1222 dose. The receptors here all came from an adult who received the AZD1222 COVID-19 vaccine.

The V call is TRBV3-1 (or the pseudogene TRBV3-2), the J call TRBJ2-1, with D perhaps TRBD2 (6 bases). The CDR3 has 17 amino acids. Trimming stripped 1 base from V and 3 bases from J, with 16 bases between. CDR1 is LGHDT and CDR2 is YNNKEL in the germline V gene (reference sequence). The CDR3 loop reads CASSQGFGTSLYNEQFF. CDR3 nucleotide sequence: TGTGCCAGCAGCCAAGGGTTTGGGACTTCGCTCTACAATGAGCAGTTCTTC.

This chain connects TRBV28 to TRBJ1-4; TRBD1 matches 9 bases. Germline values: CDR1 MDHEN, CDR2 SYDVKM. This CDR3 is 15 amino acids long. The V gene end was trimmed by 10 bases and the J gene end by 8 bases; junction bases not matched to a gene: 14. The CDR3 reads CATQGSQGAGEKLFF. CDR3 coding DNA: TGTGCCACCCAGGGGTCACAGGGGGCTGGGGAAAAACTGTTTTTT.

The CDR3 DNA follows: TGTGCCAGCAGCTTAGCGCTATGGTACGAGCAGTACTTC. This gives the protein CASSLALWYEQYF. The chain is built from TRBV7-2 and TRBJ2-7; D not resolved. The V and J ends lost 0 bases and 4 bases respectively, with 7 bases between them. The CDR3 has 13 residues. The germline V gene has CDR1 SGHTA and CDR2 FQGNSA.

The rearrangement links TRBV7-2 to TRBJ1-2, with TRBD1 as a possible D gene (6 bases). The CDR3 runs 13 residues. V was pared by 5 bases and J by 4 bases, with 11 bases between. Germline CDR1 reads SGHTA; CDR2 reads FQGNSA. The CDR3 here is CASSRQVGYGYTF. CDR3 coding DNA: TGTGCCAGCAGCAGACAGGTGGGCTATGGCTACACCTTC.

The CDR3 region is CASSQDPRQGRDTEAFF. CDR3 nucleotide sequence: TGTGCCAGCAGCCAAGACCCCCGACAGGGACGGGACACTGAAGCTTTCTTT. This chain uses TRBV14 with TRBJ1-1, with 7 bases fitting TRBD1. Losses at the gene ends were 0 bases for V and 3 bases for J; bases not matched to a gene: 10. The CDR3 sequence is 17 residues long. In germline, CDR1 is SGHDN, CDR2 FVKESK.

The rearrangement links TRBV27 to TRBJ1-2, with D tentatively TRBD1 (6 bases). The length of the CDR3 is 16 residues. The V end lost 4 bases, the J end lost 6 bases, and 21 bases lay between the germline ends. Germline-derived CDR1 and CDR2 are MNHEY and SMNVEV (reference sequence). CDR3 in DNA: TGTGCCAGCAGTTCCTATAACAGGGCAGAACAGAATGGCTACACCTTC. Its protein is CASSSYNRAEQNGYTF.

V usage is TRBV6-2 or TRBV6-3 and J usage is TRBJ1-1; D remains unclear. CDR1 and CDR2 (germline): MNHEY, SVGEGT. Trimming removed 4 bases from V and 3 bases from J, with 15 bases in between. There are 15 residues in the CDR3. The CDR3: CASSWRSVGDTEAFF. CDR3 coding DNA: TGTGCCAGCAGTTGGCGGAGCGTCGGGGACACTGAAGCTTTCTTT.

The chain carries TRBV4-1 and TRBJ1-4; 7 bases line up with TRBD1. J was trimmed by 2 bases and V by 4 bases; bases with no gene match: 4. Germline CDR1 and CDR2: MGHRA and YSYEKL. The CDR3 contains 15 residues. CDR3 sequence reads: CASSPDRETNEKLFF. In DNA, the CDR3 is TGCGCCAGCAGCCCAGACAGGGAGACTAATGAAAAACTGTTTTTT.

The gene calls are TRBV20-1 and TRBJ1-2; D gene unclear. CDR3 length: 11 amino acids. From germline, CDR1 is DFQATT and CDR2 SNEGSKA (reference sequence). CDR3 nucleotides: TGCAGCGGCTCTTCCAACTATGGCTACACCTTC. It codes for CSGSSNYGYTF.

A note on this clone: The sample carries other DNA sequences with the same CDR3. The genes are TRBV3-1 (or the pseudogene TRBV3-2) and TRBJ2-2; D not certain. The CDR3 totals 11 residues. In germline, CDR1 is LGHDT, CDR2 YNNKEL (reference sequence). V was shortened by 3 bases and J by 7 bases, with 3 bases between the two germline ends. The CDR3 coding sequence is TGTGCCAGCAGCCAGGGCGGGGAGCTGTTTTTT. Its protein product is CASSQGGELFF.

CDR3: CASALQRGGSREQYF. The CDR3 region has the DNA TGTGCCAGCGCCTTACAACGTGGAGGGTCCCGCGAGCAGTACTTC. The genes are TRBV6-5 and TRBJ2-7; a weak D match, TRBD2 (6 bases). V lost 8 bases and J lost 6, with 23 bases in between. Germline loops: CDR1 MNHEY, CDR2 SVGAGI. This CDR3 contains 15 residues.

The V gene is TRBV11-2, the J gene TRBJ2-5; D perhaps matches TRBD2 (5 bases). The germline V gene has CDR1 SGHAT and CDR2 FQNNGV. The CDR3 is 14 amino acids. V lost 3 bases and J lost 4, with 12 bases in between. For the CDR3, the DNA is TGTGCCAGCAGCTTCGGGGTCCCCCCAGAGACCCAGTACTTC. Protein sequence: CASSFGVPPETQYF.

The J gene is TRBJ2-2, the V gene TRBV4-3, with 7 bases lining up with TRBD2. The CDR3 consists of 15 residues. V shed 4 bases and J 5 bases; nucleotides not matched to a gene: 7. Germline values: CDR1 LGHNA, CDR2 YSLEER. The CDR3 region is CASSLRQGGTGELFF. The CDR3 DNA reads as TGCGCCAGCAGCCTAAGGCAGGGAGGGACCGGGGAGCTGTTTTTT.

V is TRBV7-6 and J is TRBJ2-7; 10 bases agree with TRBD1. The V and J ends lost 5 bases and 2 bases, in that order; junction bases with no gene match: 3. Germline CDR1 reads SGHVS; CDR2 reads FNYEAQ. The CDR3 totals 14 residues. The CDR3 DNA sequence: TGTGCCAGCAGCAGGGACAGGGGAACCTACGAGCAGTACTTC. As protein: CASSRDRGTYEQYF.

A single count supports this clone. The chain is built from TRBV6-4 and TRBJ2-7, with TRBD1 identical over 9 bases. Per germline, CDR1 MRHNA and CDR2 SNTAGT. The CDR3 spans 14 residues. Trimming cost V 5 bases and J 5 bases; bases outside gene matches: 7. The DNA of the CDR3 is TGTGCCAGCAGTCAGGACAGGGGATCTCACGAGCAGTACTTC. Residues: CASSQDRGSHEQYF.

Concerning this clone itself: The sample contains more than one DNA sequence encoding this CDR3. This chain joins TRBV7-8 and TRBJ1-6; 8 nucleotides agree with TRBD1. The trim removed 5 bases at V and 7 bases at J, leaving 4 bases unmatched. The CDR3 extends over 14 amino acids. Germline assignment: CDR1 SGHVS and CDR2 FQNEAQ. CDR3 DNA: TGTGCCAGCAGCGCGGACAGGGCAAATTCACCCCTCCACTTT. Its translation is CASSADRANSPLHF.

V and J are TRBV11-3 and TRBJ2-5; tentatively, D is TRBD2 (6 bases). The germline CDR1 and CDR2 sequences are SGHNT and YENEEA. The V and J ends lost 5 bases and 5 bases respectively, with 18 bases between them. This CDR3 spans 15 amino acids. CDR3 sequence (DNA): TGTGCCAGCAGCCTGGGTCTAGCGACGGGGGAGACCCAGTACTTC. This translates into CASSLGLATGETQYF.